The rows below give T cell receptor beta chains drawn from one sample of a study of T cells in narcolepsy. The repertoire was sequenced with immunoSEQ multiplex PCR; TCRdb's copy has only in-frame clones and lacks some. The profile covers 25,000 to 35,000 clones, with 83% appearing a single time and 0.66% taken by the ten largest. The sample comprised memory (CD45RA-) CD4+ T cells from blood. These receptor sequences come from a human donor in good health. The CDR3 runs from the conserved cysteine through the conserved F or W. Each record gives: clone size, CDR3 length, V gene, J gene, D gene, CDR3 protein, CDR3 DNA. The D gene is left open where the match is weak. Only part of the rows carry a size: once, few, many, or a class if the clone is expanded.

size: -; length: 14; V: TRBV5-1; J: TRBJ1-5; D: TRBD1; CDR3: CASSLETGAQPQHF; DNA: TGCGCCAGCAGCTTGGAGACAGGGGCTCAGCCCCAGCATTTT
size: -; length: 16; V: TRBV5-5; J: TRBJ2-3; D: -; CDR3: CASSLYIGRRTDTQYF; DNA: TGTGCCAGCAGCTTGTATATAGGGCGGAGGACAGATACGCAGTATTTT
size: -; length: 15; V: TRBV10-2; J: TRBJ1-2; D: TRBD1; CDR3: CASSESTGTVYGYTF; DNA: TGCGCCAGCAGTGAGTCGACCGGGACAGTCTATGGCTACACCTTC
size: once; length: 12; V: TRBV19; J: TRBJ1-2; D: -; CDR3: CASSIAYYGYTF; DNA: TGTGCCAGTAGTATAGCCTACTATGGCTACACCTTC
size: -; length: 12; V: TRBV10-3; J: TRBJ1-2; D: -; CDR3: CAISTGNYGYTF; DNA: TGTGCCATCAGCACAGGGAACTATGGCTACACCTTC
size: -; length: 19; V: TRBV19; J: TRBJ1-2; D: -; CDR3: CASSGQGSVFGFLNYGYTF; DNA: TGTGCCAGTAGTGGGCAGGGCAGCGTCTTTGGTTTCCTTAACTATGGCTACACCTTC
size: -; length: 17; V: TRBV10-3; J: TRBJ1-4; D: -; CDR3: CAISASQGSATNEKLFF; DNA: TGTGCCATCAGTGCCTCACAGGGTTCCGCAACTAATGAAAAACTGTTTTTT
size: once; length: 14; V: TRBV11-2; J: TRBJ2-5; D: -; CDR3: CASSLSSSQETQYF; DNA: TGTGCCAGCAGCTTGAGTAGCTCACAAGAGACCCAGTACTTC
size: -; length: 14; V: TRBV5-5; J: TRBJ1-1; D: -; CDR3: CASSLEDLDTEAFF; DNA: TGTGCCAGCAGCTTGGAAGATCTGGACACTGAAGCTTTCTTT
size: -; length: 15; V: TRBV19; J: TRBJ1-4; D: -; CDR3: CASSMGAGIAEKLFF; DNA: TGTGCCAGTAGTATGGGTGCAGGGATCGCTGAAAAACTGTTTTTT
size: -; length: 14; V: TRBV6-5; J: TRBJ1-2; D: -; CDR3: CASRSTGANYGYTF; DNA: TGTGCCAGCAGATCGACAGGAGCTAACTATGGCTACACCTTC
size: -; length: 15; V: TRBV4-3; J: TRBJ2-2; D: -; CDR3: CASSQQGRGTGELFF; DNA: TGCGCCAGCAGCCAACAGGGAAGGGGCACCGGGGAGCTGTTTTTT
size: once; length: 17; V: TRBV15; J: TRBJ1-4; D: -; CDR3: CATSSSPYRGSYEKLFF; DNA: TGTGCCACCAGCTCCTCGCCTTACCGCGGGTCGTATGAAAAACTGTTTTTT
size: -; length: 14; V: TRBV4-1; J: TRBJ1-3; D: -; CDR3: CASSQAEFGNTIYF; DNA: TGCGCCAGCAGCCAAGCAGAGTTCGGAAACACCATATATTTT
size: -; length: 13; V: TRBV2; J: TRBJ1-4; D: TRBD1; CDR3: CASSRDSNEKLFF; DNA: TGTGCCAGCTCTAGGGACAGTAATGAAAAACTGTTTTTT
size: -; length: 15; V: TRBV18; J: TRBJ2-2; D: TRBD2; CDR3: CASSTGLALTGELFF; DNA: TGTGCCAGCTCAACGGGACTAGCGCTCACCGGGGAGCTGTTTTTT
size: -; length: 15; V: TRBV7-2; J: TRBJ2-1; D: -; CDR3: CASSPRGAGYNEQFF; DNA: TGTGCCAGCAGCCCACGGGGGGCCGGGTACAATGAGCAGTTCTTC
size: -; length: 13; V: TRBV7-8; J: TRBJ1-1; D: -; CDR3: CASSFGWNTEAFF; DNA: TGTGCCAGCAGCTTCGGATGGAACACTGAAGCTTTCTTT
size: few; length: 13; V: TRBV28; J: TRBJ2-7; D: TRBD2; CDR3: CASISGGAYEQYF; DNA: TGTGCCAGCATTAGCGGGGGAGCCTACGAGCAGTACTTC
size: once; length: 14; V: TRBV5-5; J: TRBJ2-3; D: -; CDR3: CASRRRGAEDTQYF; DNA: TGTGCCAGCAGACGTCGGGGGGCCGAAGATACGCAGTATTTT
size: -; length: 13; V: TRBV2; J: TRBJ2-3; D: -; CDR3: CASSEAYSDTQYF; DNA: TGTGCCAGCAGTGAAGCGTATTCAGATACGCAGTATTTT
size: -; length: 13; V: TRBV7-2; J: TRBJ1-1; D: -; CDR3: CASSLAQGTEAFF; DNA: TGTGCCAGCAGCTTAGCGCAGGGAACTGAAGCTTTCTTT
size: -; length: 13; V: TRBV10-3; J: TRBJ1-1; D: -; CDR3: CAISTRGGTEAFF; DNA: TGTGCCATCAGTACTCGAGGGGGCACTGAAGCTTTCTTT
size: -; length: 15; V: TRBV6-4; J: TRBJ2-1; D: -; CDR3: CASARDGGSYNEQFF; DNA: TGTGCCAGCGCACGGGACGGAGGCTCCTACAATGAGCAGTTCTTC
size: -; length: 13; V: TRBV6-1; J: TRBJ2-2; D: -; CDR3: CAVGQRRAGELFF; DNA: TGTGCCGTGGGACAGAGGAGGGCCGGGGAGCTGTTTTTT
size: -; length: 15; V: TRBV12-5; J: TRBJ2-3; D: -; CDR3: CASGFGGRNTGTQYF; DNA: TGTGCTAGTGGTTTTGGAGGGAGGAACACAGGTACGCAGTATTTT
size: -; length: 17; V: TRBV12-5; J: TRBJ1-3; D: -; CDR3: CASGSSWTEDSGNTIYF; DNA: TGTGCTAGTGGTTCCTCCTGGACAGAGGACTCTGGAAACACCATATATTTT
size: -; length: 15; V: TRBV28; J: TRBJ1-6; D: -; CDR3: CASQGRDQNYSPLHF; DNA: TGTGCCAGCCAAGGCAGGGACCAAAACTATTCACCCCTCCACTTT
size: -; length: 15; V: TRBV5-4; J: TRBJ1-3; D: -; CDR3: CASSSEEISGNTIYF; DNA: TGTGCCAGCAGCTCGGAGGAAATCTCTGGAAACACCATATATTTT
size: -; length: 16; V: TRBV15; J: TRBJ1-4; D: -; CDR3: CATSTPLSGLGEKLFF; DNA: TGTGCCACCAGCACTCCACTCAGTGGCCTGGGGGAAAAACTGTTTTTT
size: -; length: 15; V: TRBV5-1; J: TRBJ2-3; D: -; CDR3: CASSPTGRSTDTQYF; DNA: TGCGCCAGCAGCCCAACAGGACGGAGCACAGATACGCAGTATTTT
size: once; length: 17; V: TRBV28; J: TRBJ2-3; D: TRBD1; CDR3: CASSFPWETGSTDTQYF; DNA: TGTGCCAGCAGTTTCCCTTGGGAGACAGGGTCGACAGATACGCAGTATTTT
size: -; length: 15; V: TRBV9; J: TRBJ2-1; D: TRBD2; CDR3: CASSVVAGAYNEQFF; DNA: TGTGCCAGCAGCGTAGTAGCGGGGGCCTACAATGAGCAGTTCTTC
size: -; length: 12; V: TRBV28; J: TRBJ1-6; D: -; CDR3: CASWDGDSSLHF; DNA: TGTGCCAGTTGGGACGGCGATTCGTCCCTCCACTTT
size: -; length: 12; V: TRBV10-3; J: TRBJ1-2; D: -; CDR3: CAISETNYGYTF; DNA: TGTGCCATCAGTGAGACAAACTATGGCTACACCTTC
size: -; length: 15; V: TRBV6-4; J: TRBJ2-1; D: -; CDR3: CASSGLWGTNNEQFF; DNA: TGTGCCAGCAGTGGCCTTTGGGGGACGAACAATGAGCAGTTCTTC
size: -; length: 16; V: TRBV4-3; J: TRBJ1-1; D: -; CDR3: CASSQVRGGGNTEAFF; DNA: TGCGCCAGCAGCCAAGTCCGAGGGGGAGGAAACACTGAAGCTTTCTTT
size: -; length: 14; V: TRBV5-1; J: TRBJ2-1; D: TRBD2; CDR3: CASSGALAGAEQFF; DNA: TGCGCCAGCAGCGGGGCCCTAGCGGGGGCCGAGCAGTTCTTC
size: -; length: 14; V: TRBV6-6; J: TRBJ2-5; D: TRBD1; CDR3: CASRPTGVQETQYF; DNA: TGTGCCAGCAGACCGACAGGGGTCCAAGAGACCCAGTACTTC
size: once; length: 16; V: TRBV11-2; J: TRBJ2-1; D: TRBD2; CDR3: CASSRTSGLTYNEQFF; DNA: TGTGCCAGCAGCCGGACTAGCGGACTTACCTACAATGAGCAGTTCTTC
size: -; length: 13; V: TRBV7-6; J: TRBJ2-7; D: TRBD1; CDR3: CASSVKTGTEQYF; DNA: TGTGCCAGCAGCGTAAAGACAGGGACCGAGCAGTACTTC
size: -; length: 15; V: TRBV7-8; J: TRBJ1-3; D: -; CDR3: CASSLVSGSGNTIYF; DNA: TGTGCCAGCAGCTTAGTCTCGGGCTCTGGAAACACCATATATTTT